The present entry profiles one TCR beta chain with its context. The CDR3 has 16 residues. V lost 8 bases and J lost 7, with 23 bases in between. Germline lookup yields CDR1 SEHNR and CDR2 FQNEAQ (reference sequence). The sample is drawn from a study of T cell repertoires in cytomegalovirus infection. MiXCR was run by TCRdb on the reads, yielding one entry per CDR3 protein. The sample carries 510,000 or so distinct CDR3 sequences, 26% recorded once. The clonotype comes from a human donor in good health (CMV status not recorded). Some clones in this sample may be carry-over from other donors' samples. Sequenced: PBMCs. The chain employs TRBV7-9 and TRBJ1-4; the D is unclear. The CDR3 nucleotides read TGTGCCAGCCGCGGCGGGCGGCTCGGAGGAACTGAAAAACTGTTTTTT. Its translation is CASRGGRLGGTEKLFF.